A selection of T cell receptor beta chains follows, all from one sample in a study of siplizumab effects on memory and regulatory T cells. Here immunoSEQ multiplex PCR was the method, and the copy in TCRdb shows in-frame clones only, minus some. The sample includes some 120,000 clones, roughly 94% of them seen just once. The source material was non-Treg CD4+ T cells sorted from blood. Every receptor here comes from a human donor in good health. Each CDR3 is given with its conserved first and last residue. The D gene is left open where the match is weak. The size field is filled for only some rows; it gives once, few, many or a size class.

J,size,D,V,CDR3,DNA
TRBJ2-4,-,-,TRBV6-1,CASSEVWGAENIQYF,TGTGCCAGCAGTGAAGTTTGGGGGGCTGAAAACATTCAGTACTTC
TRBJ1-1,-,-,TRBV10-3,CAISRAGDMNTEAFF,TGTGCCATCAGTCGGGCAGGTGATATGAACACTGAAGCTTTCTTT
TRBJ1-3,-,-,TRBV19,CASSIGTAPGNTIYF,TGTGCCAGTAGTATAGGGACGGCTCCTGGAAACACCATATATTTT
TRBJ2-3,-,-,TRBV19,CASSRGSLDDTQYF,TGTGCCAGTAGTCGGGGCAGTTTAGATGATACGCAGTATTTT
TRBJ1-5,-,TRBD1,TRBV30,CAWSRDSGGNQPQHF,TGTGCCTGGAGTCGGGACAGCGGAGGGAATCAGCCCCAGCATTTT
TRBJ2-5,-,TRBD2,TRBV6-6,CASSYSAGGSFGTQYF,TGTGCCAGCAGTTACTCTGCGGGGGGCAGTTTTGGGACCCAGTACTTC
TRBJ1-5,-,-,TRBV21-1,CASSKASVAQGGSNQPQHF,TGTGCCAGCAGCAAAGCCTCGGTCGCACAGGGGGGGAGCAATCAGCCCCAGCATTTT
TRBJ1-2,-,-,TRBV2,CASRSGSYGYTF,TGTGCCAGCAGGTCCGGGTCGTATGGCTACACCTTC
TRBJ2-2,few,TRBD2,TRBV5-1,CASSTPSGRGPGELFF,TGCGCCAGCAGCACTCCTAGCGGGAGAGGCCCCGGGGAGCTGTTTTTT
TRBJ2-7,-,-,TRBV7-9,CASSLGAGSGEQYF,TGTGCCAGCAGCTTAGGGGCGGGTTCCGGAGAGCAGTACTTC
TRBJ2-3,once,TRBD1,TRBV5-1,CASSSGTGAADTQYF,TGCGCCAGCAGCTCCGGGACAGGGGCCGCAGATACGCAGTATTTT
TRBJ1-3,-,TRBD1,TRBV6-5,CASSTTGLRGNTIYF,TGTGCCAGCAGCACGACAGGGCTGCGCGGAAACACCATATATTTT
TRBJ1-2,-,-,TRBV2,CASSNLQAPSYGYTF,TGTGCCAGCAGTAACCTTCAGGCGCCCTCCTATGGCTACACCTTC
TRBJ2-7,-,-,TRBV19,CASSPRSGQGGSGNEQYF,TGTGCCAGTAGTCCTCGGTCCGGGCAGGGAGGTTCAGGCAACGAGCAGTACTTC
TRBJ2-7,-,TRBD1,TRBV5-6,CASIYRGLATYEQYF,TGTGCCAGCATTTACAGGGGGCTAGCGACCTACGAGCAGTACTTC
TRBJ2-7,-,-,TRBV7-3,CASSPQPTRYDEQYF,TGTGCCAGCAGCCCTCAGCCGACTAGGTACGACGAGCAGTACTTC
TRBJ2-5,-,-,TRBV27,CASASGGLRETQYF,TGTGCCAGCGCCAGTGGGGGGCTTCGAGAGACCCAGTACTTC
TRBJ2-5,once,-,TRBV6-1,CASSQRVYAETQYF,TGTGCCAGCAGTCAGAGGGTGTACGCGGAGACCCAGTACTTC
TRBJ1-1,-,-,TRBV2,CASSVSGENTEAFF,TGTGCCAGCAGTGTCTCGGGGGAGAACACTGAAGCTTTCTTT
TRBJ1-2,-,TRBD1,TRBV7-9,CASSLSEGAGGYTF,TGTGCCAGCAGCTTATCTGAGGGGGCGGGCGGCTACACCTTC
TRBJ1-2,-,-,TRBV6-5,CASSPQAQGGYTF,TGTGCCAGCAGCCCACAGGCCCAGGGGGGCTACACCTTC
TRBJ2-3,-,TRBD2,TRBV19,CASRPGLAGGPNTQYF,TGTGCCAGTAGACCTGGACTAGCGGGGGGGCCGAATACGCAGTATTTT
TRBJ1-4,-,-,TRBV5-1,CASSLSRTNEKLFF,TGCGCCAGCAGCTTGTCCCGAACTAATGAAAAACTGTTTTTT
TRBJ1-1,-,-,TRBV6-5,CASSYAGLENTEAFF,TGTGCCAGCAGTTATGCGGGGCTGGAGAACACTGAAGCTTTCTTT
TRBJ2-1,-,TRBD2,TRBV29-1,CSAGLGSPYNEQFF,TGCAGCGCTGGACTAGGAAGCCCCTACAATGAGCAGTTCTTC
TRBJ1-1,-,TRBD1,TRBV5-5,CASSQGTGDTEAFF,TGTGCCAGCAGCCAGGGGACAGGGGATACTGAAGCTTTCTTT
TRBJ2-5,-,-,TRBV6-6,CASSPQETQYF,TGTGCCAGCAGCCCCCAAGAGACCCAGTACTTC
TRBJ1-2,-,-,TRBV15,CATSRDWDFGYTF,TGTGCCACCAGCAGAGACTGGGACTTTGGCTACACCTTC
TRBJ2-3,once,TRBD1,TRBV18,CASSPTGTGVTDTQYF,TGTGCCAGCTCACCAACCGGGACAGGGGTCACAGATACGCAGTATTTT
TRBJ1-1,-,-,TRBV7-9,CASREHGQKNTEAFF,TGTGCCAGCAGGGAGCATGGACAGAAGAACACTGAAGCTTTCTTT
TRBJ1-5,-,-,TRBV19,CASSLAVERQPQHF,TGTGCCAGTAGTTTGGCGGTAGAGAGACAGCCCCAGCATTTT
TRBJ1-2,-,-,TRBV10-3,CAISDPRGGRDGYTF,TGTGCCATCAGTGACCCACGCGGAGGGAGAGATGGCTACACCTTC
TRBJ1-3,-,-,TRBV16,CASSQEGTSGNTIYF,TGTGCCAGCAGCCAAGAAGGAACCTCTGGAAACACCATATATTTT
TRBJ1-2,-,-,TRBV6-5,CASSELKGYTF,TGTGCCAGCAGCGAACTTAAAGGCTACACCTTC
TRBJ2-7,-,TRBD2,TRBV14,CASSQRTSGSSYEQYF,TGTGCCAGCAGCCAACGGACTAGCGGGAGCTCCTACGAGCAGTACTTC
TRBJ2-7,-,-,TRBV7-3,CASSRPPPKSYEQYF,TGTGCCAGCAGCCGCCCCCCACCCAAGTCCTACGAGCAGTACTTC
TRBJ1-3,once,-,TRBV7-2,CASSPGTPGNTIYF,TGTGCCAGCAGCCCCGGGACACCTGGAAACACCATATATTTT
TRBJ1-2,-,TRBD1,TRBV5-6,CASSTDGTGVYYGYTF,TGTGCCAGCAGCACCGACGGGACAGGGGTTTACTATGGCTACACCTTC
TRBJ1-1,-,-,TRBV29-1,CSVEDEGSSTEAFF,TGCAGCGTTGAAGATGAGGGCTCGAGCACTGAAGCTTTCTTT
TRBJ2-7,-,TRBD2,TRBV6-5,CASSYLRGGEQYF,TGTGCCAGCAGTTACCTTCGGGGGGGAGAGCAGTACTTC
TRBJ2-2,-,-,TRBV5-6,CASSLVQGRVTGELFF,TGTGCCAGCAGCTTGGTCCAAGGTCGGGTCACCGGGGAGCTGTTTTTT
TRBJ1-2,-,-,TRBV18,CASSPPGEGYTF,TGTGCCAGCTCACCACCGGGAGAAGGCTACACCTTC
TRBJ1-1,-,-,TRBV30,CAWSVQRTEAFF,TGTGCCTGGAGTGTACAACGGACTGAAGCTTTCTTT
TRBJ2-7,-,-,TRBV10-3,CAIRARVAGAYYEQYF,TGTGCCATCAGAGCCCGGGTCGCGGGGGCCTACTACGAGCAGTACTTC
TRBJ2-4,-,TRBD2,TRBV5-4,CASSLAPLAGGRDIQYF,TGTGCCAGCAGCTTGGCCCCGCTAGCGGGGGGGAGGGACATTCAGTACTTC
TRBJ2-7,-,-,TRBV7-2,CASNAGTIPYEQYF,TGTGCCAGCAACGCCGGGACAATACCCTACGAGCAGTACTTC
TRBJ2-1,-,TRBD1,TRBV4-1,CASSQPRDSRYNEQFF,TGCGCCAGCAGCCAACCCCGGGACAGTCGATACAATGAGCAGTTCTTC